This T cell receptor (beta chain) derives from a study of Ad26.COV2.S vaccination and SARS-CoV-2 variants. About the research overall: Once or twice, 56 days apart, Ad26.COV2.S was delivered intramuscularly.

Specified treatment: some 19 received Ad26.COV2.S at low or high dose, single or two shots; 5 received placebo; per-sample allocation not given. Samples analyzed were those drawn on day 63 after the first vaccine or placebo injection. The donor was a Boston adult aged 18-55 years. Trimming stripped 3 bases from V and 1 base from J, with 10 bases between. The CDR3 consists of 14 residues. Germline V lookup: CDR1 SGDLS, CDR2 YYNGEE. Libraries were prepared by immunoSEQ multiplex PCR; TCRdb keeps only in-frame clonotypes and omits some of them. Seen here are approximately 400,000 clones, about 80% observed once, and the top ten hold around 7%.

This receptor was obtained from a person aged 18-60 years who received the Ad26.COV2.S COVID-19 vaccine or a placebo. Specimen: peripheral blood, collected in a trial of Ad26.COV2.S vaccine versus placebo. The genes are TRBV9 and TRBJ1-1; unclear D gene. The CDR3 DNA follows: TGTGCCAGCAGCGCTGACATTGGGAACACTGAAGCTTTCTTT. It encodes CASSADIGNTEAFF.